Described below is a single T cell receptor beta chain sequence and its context. The antigen remains undetermined. The V gene end was trimmed by 5 bases and the J gene end by 3 bases; junction bases not matched to a gene: 7. The CDR3 runs to 16 residues. Germline V gene data show CDR1 as MNHEY and CDR2 as SMNVEV (reference sequence). This sample is part of a study of STAT5B mutations in CD4+ large granular lymphocyte leukemia. Overall study: Among healthy donors, a particular HLA allele went with more CDR3 'QG' motifs.

Original analysis: A productive frequency of 2.59 x 10-5 was the lowest detectable. Method: immunoSEQ multiplex PCR; TCRdb's copy keeps in-frame clones and lacks some. Clone size and V and J calls were adopted from that table, with D and trimming inferred from the DNA. This sample has approximately 30,000 clones, with more than 65% found just once. The study's findings and limits: Compared with healthy controls (2/35), patient top clones favored TRBV06 (8/27). CD4-sorted patient repertoires seemed more clonal than healthy CD4+ repertoires.

Specimen: CD4+ T cells from blood buffy coats. This TCR came from a human donor in good health. The rearrangement links TRBV27 to TRBJ2-7; 13 nucleotides align to TRBD2. The CDR3 reads CASSQRRTSGSYEQYF. In nucleotides, the CDR3 is TGTGCCAGCAGTCAGAGAAGGACTAGCGGGAGCTACGAGCAGTACTTC.